This T cell receptor beta chain was documented in a study of PD-L1 blockade in urothelial cancer. This CDR3 spans 19 amino acids. The germline V gene encodes CDR1 LGHNT and CDR2 FRNRAP. Trimming cost V 1 base and J 1 base; bases outside gene matches: 8. Generated by immunoSEQ multiplex PCR, the TCRdb table keeps only in-frame clones and is missing some. The table shows tens of thousands of clones, with roughly 90% occurring only once. Specimen: PBMCs, collected around atezolizumab (anti-PD-L1) treatment. This sequence originates from a man aged 55 to 70 with urothelial cancer. The chain employs TRBV12-5 and TRBJ1-3; 12 positions match TRBD1. The CDR3 is CASGLAGTGGDYSGNTIYF. In DNA, the CDR3 is TGTGCTAGTGGTTTGGCGGGGACAGGGGGCGATTATTCTGGAAACACCATATATTTT.